This T cell receptor beta chain came from a study of OX40 agonist ivuxolimab in advanced cancers. Across the whole study: Patients received intravenous ivuxolimab every 2 weeks at 0.01 to 10 mg/kg.

Patients with a history of autoimmune disease or on systemic immunosuppression were excluded. Germline V gene lookup returns CDR1 MNHEY and CDR2 SMNVEV (reference sequence). V was shortened by 6 bases and J by 0 bases, with 17 bases between the two germline ends. The CDR3 has 16 amino acids. Study-wide findings and caveats: Researchers did not determine the expanded peripheral T cells' antigen specificity.

Produced via immunoSEQ multiplex PCR; TCRdb's table is partial and in-frame only. There are fewer than 100,000 clones in the sample; around 80% occur only once, and about 0.76% lies in the top ten. The sample holds a few counts of this clone. Its cognate antigen is unknown. This receptor was identified in an adult with an advanced solid tumor such as melanoma, head and neck, liver or kidney cancer. The source was CD4+ or CD8+ T cells sorted from blood, collected in a trial of the OX40 agonist ivuxolimab. This chain uses TRBV27 with TRBJ2-5; TRBD1 or TRBD2 may be the D gene (5 bases each). The CDR3 spells CASRLAAGANQETQYF. CDR3 nucleotide sequence: TGTGCCAGCAGGCTAGCTGCCGGGGCGAACCAAGAGACCCAGTACTTC.